Detailed here is one T cell receptor beta chain. Its antigen is not identified. The protocol attached unique molecular identifiers to individual cDNA molecules. TCRdb re-analysed the 5' RACE reads in MiXCR, keeping a single row per CDR3 protein. The sample lists over 45,000 distinct CDR3 sequences; about 7.7% were seen once. The source of the sample is a study of early T cells in non-severe SARS-CoV-2 infection. The V and J ends lost 4 bases and 0 bases respectively, with 10 bases between them. This CDR3 spans 16 amino acids. Per the germline V gene, CDR1 is MDHEN and CDR2 is SYDVKM. Study outcomes and limitations: VDJdb-based annotation leaned toward anti-spike CD8 responses and missed private and CD4 specificities.

The origin of this receptor is an adult who was a healthcare worker with PCR-confirmed SARS-CoV-2 infection or an uninfected control (not recorded which). Sequences were derived from whole blood, sampled at baseline. The chain has TRBV28 and TRBJ2-6, with no clear D. This CDR3 reads CASSSPGLSGANVLTF. The CDR3 DNA follows: TGTGCCAGCAGTTCCCCGGGCCTCTCTGGGGCCAACGTCCTGACTTTC.